These T cell receptor beta chains were read from a single sample in a study of OX40 agonist ivuxolimab in advanced cancers. Measured with immunoSEQ multiplex PCR; TCRdb has only the in-frame clones, and not every one. The sample records roughly 72,000 clones, approximately 94% being singletons. Here the sequenced sample was CD4+ or CD8+ T cells sorted from blood, taken in a trial of the OX40 agonist ivuxolimab. Source of these receptors: an adult with an advanced solid tumor such as melanoma, head and neck, liver or kidney cancer. CDR3s include the opening cysteine and the closing phenylalanine or tryptophan. The order of the fields is V gene, clone size, J gene, D gene, CDR3 DNA, CDR3 protein. The D gene is left open where the match is weak. Not every row has a clone size; where given, it reads once, few, many or a size class.

v_gene: TRBV25-1; abundance: -; j_gene: TRBJ1-5; d_gene: -; CDR3nt: TGTGCCAGCAGTGAAGGGGGCCGAGGGGCTCAGCCCCAGCATTTT; CDR3aa: CASSEGGRGAQPQHF
v_gene: TRBV7-2; abundance: -; j_gene: TRBJ2-7; d_gene: -; CDR3nt: TGTGCCAGCAGCTCACCCCACAGGGAATCCAGCTACGAGCAGTACTTC; CDR3aa: CASSSPHRESSYEQYF
v_gene: TRBV27; abundance: -; j_gene: TRBJ2-3; d_gene: -; CDR3nt: TGTGCCAGCAGCGAAATGGGAGATACGCAGTATTTT; CDR3aa: CASSEMGDTQYF
v_gene: TRBV27; abundance: once; j_gene: TRBJ2-3; d_gene: -; CDR3nt: TGTGCCAGCAGTTTGGACTTCACAGATACGCAGTATTTT; CDR3aa: CASSLDFTDTQYF
v_gene: TRBV7-9; abundance: once; j_gene: TRBJ2-2; d_gene: -; CDR3nt: TGTGCCAGCAGCTTAGGCAGGGACGGACTTGCCGGGGAGCTGTTTTTT; CDR3aa: CASSLGRDGLAGELFF
v_gene: TRBV4-3; abundance: -; j_gene: TRBJ2-7; d_gene: -; CDR3nt: TGCGCCAGCAGTCAGGACCGAGGGGGATACGAGCAGTACTTC; CDR3aa: CASSQDRGGYEQYF
v_gene: TRBV11-3; abundance: -; j_gene: TRBJ2-2; d_gene: -; CDR3nt: TGTGCCAGCAGCTTTGGACATATCACCGGGGAGCTGTTTTTT; CDR3aa: CASSFGHITGELFF
v_gene: TRBV7-2; abundance: few; j_gene: TRBJ2-1; d_gene: -; CDR3nt: TGTGCCAGCAGCGCCCGTCCTAGTGCTGAGCAGTTCTTC; CDR3aa: CASSARPSAEQFF
v_gene: TRBV13; abundance: -; j_gene: TRBJ2-1; d_gene: TRBD2; CDR3nt: TGTGCCAGCAGCTTCCGGACTAGCGGGGGGTATGAGCAGTTCTTC; CDR3aa: CASSFRTSGGYEQFF
v_gene: TRBV4-3; abundance: -; j_gene: TRBJ1-1; d_gene: TRBD1; CDR3nt: TGCGCCAGCAACCCAACAGGGGATCGCACTGAAGCTTTCTTT; CDR3aa: CASNPTGDRTEAFF
v_gene: TRBV6-6; abundance: -; j_gene: TRBJ2-1; d_gene: -; CDR3nt: TGTGCCAGCAGTTACTTCCCTAGCGACAAGGACAATGAGCAGTTCTTC; CDR3aa: CASSYFPSDKDNEQFF
v_gene: TRBV23-1; abundance: once; j_gene: TRBJ1-1; d_gene: -; CDR3nt: TGCGCCAGCAGTCATGAATGGGCTTTCTTT; CDR3aa: CASSHEWAFF
v_gene: TRBV11-2; abundance: -; j_gene: TRBJ1-2; d_gene: -; CDR3nt: TGTGCCAGCAGCTCCCTGGTAGATAACTATGGCTACACCTTC; CDR3aa: CASSSLVDNYGYTF